This TCR beta chain emerged from a study of long-term antiretroviral therapy in people with HIV. This was the immunoSEQ v3.0 assay at survey level. Libraries were prepared by immunoSEQ multiplex PCR; TCRdb keeps only in-frame clonotypes and omits some of them. The sample has 20,000 to 30,000 clones; roughly 83% are singletons. Regarding this clone: The antigen is undetermined.

Findings and caveats of the study: It was observed that HIV repertoires exhibited narrower CDR3 length ranges than controls. There were no data on ART adherence, viral resistance or therapy changes, a gap that limits inferences about post-ART repertoire changes. Increased diversity was seen after ART, yet it remained lower than in transplant donor controls.

The sample consisted of unsorted PBMCs, taken 0.7 years before starting antiretroviral therapy. The TCR comes from a man aged 30 to 45 with HIV.

The CDR3 sequence is CASSFGYNEQFF. CDR3 DNA: TGTGCCAGCAGCTTCGGCTACAATGAGCAGTTCTTC. The gene calls are TRBV11-2 and TRBJ2-1; no definite D call. CDR3 length: 12 residues. The V gene lost 3 bases and the J gene lost 3 bases, with 3 bases spanning the gap. CDR1 is SGHAT and CDR2 is FQNNGV in the germline V gene.